Listed here are 23 T cell receptor beta chains from one sample, sequenced in a study of blood T cell repertoires in COVID-19. Some clones are missing from TCRdb's copy, which holds only in-frame ones; the method was immunoSEQ multiplex PCR. The data show about 200,000 clones, about nine tenths seen once. The sequencing input was peripheral blood. The receptors were gathered from an older man with acute or convalescent COVID-19.

Of note for this clone: The sample holds other DNA sequences that translate to the same CDR3. The CDR3 DNA follows: TGTGCCAGCTCACCATCCCAGGGGGCCTACGAGCAGTACTTC. Amino acids: CASSPSQGAYEQYF. This rearrangement joins TRBV18 to TRBJ2-7; TRBD1 matches 7 bases. Germline-derived CDR1 and CDR2 are KGHSH and LQKENI. This CDR3 has 14 residues. Trimming took 2 bases from V and 2 from J; bases not matched to a gene: 3.

Only a few counts were recorded for this clone. The chain carries TRBV2 and TRBJ2-2; 7 bases align to TRBD1. This CDR3 comprises 14 residues. J lost 4 bases, V lost 6 bases, and 5 bases had no gene match. Germline values: CDR1 SNHLY, CDR2 FYNNEI. The CDR3 bases are TGTGCCAGCAGGCTACAGGGGAGCACCGGGGAGCTGTTTTTT. Translating gives CASRLQGSTGELFF.

V gene TRBV3-1 (or the pseudogene TRBV3-2) combines with J gene TRBJ2-5, with 8 bases lining up with TRBD1. With 6 bases clipped from V and 2 bases from J, the junction kept 5 bases outside the gene matches. The germline V gene has CDR1 LGHDT and CDR2 YNNKEL (reference sequence). The CDR3 spans 14 residues. CDR3: CASSRTGSQETQYF. The CDR3 region has the DNA TGTGCCAGCAGTCGGACAGGGTCTCAAGAGACCCAGTACTTC.

V gene TRBV14 combines with J gene TRBJ1-6; TRBD1 matches at 9 bases. The CDR3 is 18 residues long. The V gene end was trimmed by 8 bases and the J gene end by 0 bases; junction bases not matched to a gene: 11. Germline V gene lookup returns CDR1 SGHDN and CDR2 FVKESK. CDR3 loop: CASSSGQGGFSYNSPLHF. The CDR3 DNA sequence: TGTGCCAGCTCATCGGGACAGGGAGGCTTCTCCTATAATTCACCCCTCCACTTT. The whole variable domain, remainder taken from reference TRBV14 and TRBJ1-6, is EAGVTQFPSHSVIEKGQTVTLRCDPISGHDNLYWYRRVMGKEIKFLLHFVKESKQDESGMPNNRFLAERTGGTYSTLKVQPAELEDSGVYFCASSSGQGGFSYNSPLHFGNGTRLTVT.

The chain carries TRBV19 and TRBJ2-7, with D hard to call. The V end lost 2 bases, the J end lost 4 bases, and 12 bases lay between the germline ends. Per germline, CDR1 LNHDA and CDR2 SQIVND (reference sequence). The CDR3 is 14 residues long. CDR3 region: CASSINRGSYEQYF. The DNA of the CDR3 is TGTGCCAGTAGTATAAACCGAGGCTCTTACGAGCAGTACTTC. The variable domain in full, completed from reference TRBV19 and TRBJ2-7, reads DGGITQSPKYLFRKEGQNVTLSCEQNLNHDAMYWYRQDPGQGLRLIYYSQIVNDFQKGDIAEGYSVSREKKESFPLTVTSAQKNPTAFYLCASSINRGSYEQYFGPGTRLTVT.

The J gene is TRBJ2-7, the V gene TRBV28; perhaps TRBD1 as D (5 bases). The CDR3 is 14 amino acids. Germline-derived CDR1 and CDR2 are MDHEN and SYDVKM. The ends were cut back, 5 bases at V and 2 bases at J, with 13 bases in the middle. CDR3 nucleotide sequence: TGTGCCAGCAGTCGCGTCGGACACCCCTACGAGCAGTACGTC. This translates into CASSRVGHPYEQYV.

The genes are TRBV12-3 or TRBV12-4 and TRBJ2-2, with D tentatively TRBD2 (5 bases). Trimming took off 8 bases at V and 4 bases at J, with 8 bases between the two ends. The CDR3 length is 12 residues. Here the CDR3 reads CASSSSTGELFF. The CDR3 DNA is TGTGCCAGCTCTAGCTCCACCGGGGAGCTGTTTTTT.

J is TRBJ1-1 and V is TRBV11-3; maybe TRBD1 (5 bases). V gave up 5 bases and J gave up 2 bases, with 15 bases separating them. This CDR3 is 15 amino acids long. Germline V gives CDR1 SGHNT, CDR2 YENEEA. The CDR3 nucleotides are TGTGCCAGCAGCGCCTGGGGGGGTTCTAACACTGAAGCTTTCTTT. Translation: CASSAWGGSNTEAFF. The entire variable domain, with the rest obtained from reference TRBV11-3 and TRBJ1-1, is as follows: EAGVVQSPRYKIIEKKQPVAFWCNPISGHNTLYWYLQNLGQGPELLIRYENEEAVDDSQLPKDRFSAERLKGVDSTLKIQPAELGDSAVYLCASSAWGGSNTEAFFGQGTRLTVV.

The chain has TRBV10-3 and TRBJ1-5, with a weak D call TRBD1 (5 bases). Germline loops: CDR1 ENHRY, CDR2 SYGVKD. Trimming cost V 4 bases and J 6 bases, with 13 bases left between them. This CDR3 spans 14 amino acids. In nucleotides, the CDR3 is TGTGCCATCAGTGGCGAGGGAGGGACTCAGCCCCAGCATTTT. Its protein is CAISGEGGTQPQHF.

This CDR3 is CASSSREGIDTQYF. CDR3 in DNA: TGTGCCAGCTCATCACGAGAGGGTATAGATACGCAGTATTTT. The rearrangement links TRBV18 to TRBJ2-3; a possible D gene is TRBD2 (5 bases). Germline assignment: CDR1 KGHSH and CDR2 LQKENI. Trimming stripped 5 bases from V and 5 bases from J, with 14 bases between. The CDR3 has 14 amino acids. The whole variable domain, remainder taken from reference TRBV18 and TRBJ2-3, is NAGVMQNPRHLVRRRGQEARLRCSPMKGHSHVYWYRQLPEEGLKFMVYLQKENIIDESGMPKERFSAEFPKEGPSILRIQQVVRGDSAAYFCASSSREGIDTQYFGPGTRLTVL.

J is TRBJ2-5 and V is TRBV7-9; D is possibly TRBD2 (5 bases). The CDR3 runs 11 residues. V lost 6 bases, J lost 5 bases, and 7 bases lay in between. Germline V gene data show CDR1 as SEHNR and CDR2 as FQNEAQ (reference sequence). CDR3 sequence (DNA): TGTGCCAGCAGGACGGGGGAGACCCAGTACTTC. Translated: CASRTGETQYF.

The chain is built from TRBV3-1 (or the pseudogene TRBV3-2) and TRBJ2-5, with D tentatively TRBD2 (5 bases). CDR1 LGHDT and CDR2 YNNKEL come from the germline V gene (reference sequence). This CDR3 comprises 13 residues. Trimming took 0 bases from V and 5 from J, leaving 7 bases between them. CDR3 DNA: TGTGCCAGCAGCCAAGAACGGGGTGAGACCCAGTACTTC. Translation: CASSQERGETQYF.

The V and J genes are TRBV3-1 (or the pseudogene TRBV3-2) and TRBJ1-3; no clear D. The CDR3 is made up of 16 amino acids. The germline CDR1 and CDR2 sequences are LGHDT and YNNKEL (reference sequence). The V and J ends lost 2 bases and 0 bases respectively, with 11 bases between them. The CDR3, as DNA: TGTGCCAGCAGCCAATATCAGATAAACTCTGGAAACACCATATATTTT. It is translated as CASSQYQINSGNTIYF.

V gene TRBV6-5 combines with J gene TRBJ2-1, with TRBD1 matching 9 bases. There are 14 residues in the CDR3. The V gene end was trimmed by 6 bases and the J gene end by 7 bases; junction bases not matched to a gene: 7. Germline assignment: CDR1 MNHEY and CDR2 SVGAGI. The CDR3 region has the DNA TGTGCCAGCAGATATAGGGACAGGGTGAATGAGCAGTTCTTC. Protein product: CASRYRDRVNEQFF.

V is TRBV18 and J is TRBJ1-2; TRBD1 might be the D (5 bases). CDR3 length equals 16 residues. V dropped 2 bases and J dropped 8 bases, with 21 bases sitting between them. Germline V gives CDR1 KGHSH, CDR2 LQKENI. Here the CDR3 DNA reads TGTGCCAGCTCACCAACCCCCAGGGCAGGCCTGGCCGGCTACACCTTC. Translated: CASSPTPRAGLAGYTF.

V usage is TRBV18 and J usage is TRBJ2-7; D is perhaps TRBD2 (5 bases). V lost 5 bases and J 3 bases, leaving 14 bases between the germline ends. The germline CDR1 and CDR2 sequences are KGHSH and LQKENI. The CDR3 spans 14 residues. The CDR3 region has the DNA TGTGCCAGCTCAGCGCAAGGAGGTGGCTACGAGCAGTACTTC. Amino acid sequence: CASSAQGGGYEQYF.

The rearrangement joins TRBV12-2 to TRBJ2-2; the table gives TRBD2 as D, unverified against the DNA. TRBV12-2 is listed as a pseudogene. The CDR3 has 17 amino acids. CDR3 region: CASRLTTSGRYTGELFF. CDR3 sequence (DNA): TGTGCAAGTCGCTTAACGACTAGCGGGAGGTACACCGGGGAGCTGTTTTTT.

This chain connects TRBV5-1 to TRBJ2-1, with D perhaps TRBD2 (5 bases). From germline, CDR1 is SGHRS and CDR2 YFSETQ. The CDR3 is 13 residues long. The V end was cut by 0 bases, the J end by 9 bases, with 10 bases between. CDR3 coding DNA: TGCGCCAGCAGCTTGGCTCCCCGGGGTGAGCAGTTCTTC. Its translation: CASSLAPRGEQFF.

The chain uses TRBV18 and TRBJ1-1; TRBD1 matches at 8 bases. V trimming: 0 bases; J trimming: 7 bases; junction bases outside the gene matches: 4. The CDR3 runs to 14 residues. Germline lookup yields CDR1 KGHSH and CDR2 LQKENI. The CDR3 protein is CASSPPGQGGEAFF. The CDR3 region has the DNA TGTGCCAGCTCACCACCCGGACAGGGCGGTGAAGCTTTCTTT.

V gene TRBV6-2 or TRBV6-3 combines with J gene TRBJ2-7; 12 positions match TRBD2. The CDR3 has 17 residues. Per germline, CDR1 MNHEY and CDR2 SVGEGT. V lost 5 bases to trimming and J lost 2 bases; unmatched junction nucleotides: 10. The CDR3 DNA reads TGTGCCAGCAGTACTGGGCTGCGGACTAGCGGGACCTACGAGCAGTACTTC. Residues: CASSTGLRTSGTYEQYF.

The rearrangement uses TRBV19 and TRBJ1-6; 7 bases fit TRBD1. Germline trimming cut 4 bases from V and 10 bases from J; bases unmatched to any gene: 4. The CDR3 loop spans 13 amino acids. The germline CDR1 and CDR2 sequences are LNHDA and SQIVND (reference sequence). CDR3 in amino acids: CASSSDRDSPLHF. The DNA of the CDR3 is TGTGCCAGTAGTAGCGACAGGGACTCACCCCTCCACTTT. Full variable domain (outside the CDR3, taken from reference TRBV19 and TRBJ1-6): DGGITQSPKYLFRKEGQNVTLSCEQNLNHDAMYWYRQDPGQGLRLIYYSQIVNDFQKGDIAEGYSVSREKKESFPLTVTSAQKNPTAFYLCASSSDRDSPLHFGNGTRLTVT.

The genes are TRBV3-1 (or the pseudogene TRBV3-2) and TRBJ2-1; perhaps TRBD1 as D (6 bases). Germline CDR1 is LGHDT and CDR2 is YNNKEL (reference sequence). The ends were cut back, 5 bases at V and 2 bases at J, with 10 bases in the middle. The CDR3 is made up of 14 amino acids. The chain's CDR3 is CASSEQGTYNEQFF. The CDR3 DNA is TGTGCCAGCAGCGAACAGGGCACCTACAATGAGCAGTTCTTC.

CDR3 amino acids: CASSQVGTGPRFF. The CDR3, as DNA: TGTGCCAGCAGCCAAGTGGGAACAGGCCCTCGGTTCTTC. The genes are TRBV14 and TRBJ2-1; perhaps TRBD1 as D (5 bases). V was clipped by 1 base and J by 15 bases, with 16 bases between them. This CDR3 has 13 residues. Looked up from germline, CDR1 is SGHDN and CDR2 is FVKESK.